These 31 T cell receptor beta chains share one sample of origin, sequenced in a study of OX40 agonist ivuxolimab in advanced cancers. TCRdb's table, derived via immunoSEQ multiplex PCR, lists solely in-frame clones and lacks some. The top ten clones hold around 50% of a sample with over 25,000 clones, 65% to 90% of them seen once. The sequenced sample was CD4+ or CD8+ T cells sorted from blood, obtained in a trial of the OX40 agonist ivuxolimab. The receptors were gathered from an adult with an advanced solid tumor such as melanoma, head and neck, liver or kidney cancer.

CDR3: CASSLSGISPLHF. The CDR3, as DNA: TGTGCCAGCAGTTTATCCGGGATTTCACCCCTCCACTTT. The gene calls are TRBV27 and TRBJ1-6; unclear D gene. Trimming pared 0 bases from V and 9 bases from J, leaving 6 bases between. Germline CDR1 and CDR2: MNHEY and SMNVEV (reference sequence). This CDR3 spans 13 amino acids.

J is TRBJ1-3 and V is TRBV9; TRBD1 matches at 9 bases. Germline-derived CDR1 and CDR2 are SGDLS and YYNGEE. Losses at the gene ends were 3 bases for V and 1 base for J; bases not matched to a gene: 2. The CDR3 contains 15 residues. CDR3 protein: CASSATGGSGNTIYF. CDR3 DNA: TGTGCCAGCAGCGCGACAGGGGGATCTGGAAACACCATATATTTT.

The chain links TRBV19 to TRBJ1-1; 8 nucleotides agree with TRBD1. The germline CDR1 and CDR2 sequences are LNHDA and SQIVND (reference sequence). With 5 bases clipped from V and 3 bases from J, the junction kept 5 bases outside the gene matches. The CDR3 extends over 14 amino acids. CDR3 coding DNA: TGTGCCAGTAGTGGACAGGGTGTGGACACTGAAGCTTTCTTT. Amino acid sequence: CASSGQGVDTEAFF.

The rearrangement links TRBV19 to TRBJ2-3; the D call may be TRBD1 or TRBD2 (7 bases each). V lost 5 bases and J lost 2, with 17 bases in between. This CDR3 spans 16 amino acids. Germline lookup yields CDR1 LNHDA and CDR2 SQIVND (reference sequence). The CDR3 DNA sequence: TGTGCCAGTAGTTTTGGACTAGGGGGCGACACAGATACGCAGTATTTT. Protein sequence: CASSFGLGGDTDTQYF.

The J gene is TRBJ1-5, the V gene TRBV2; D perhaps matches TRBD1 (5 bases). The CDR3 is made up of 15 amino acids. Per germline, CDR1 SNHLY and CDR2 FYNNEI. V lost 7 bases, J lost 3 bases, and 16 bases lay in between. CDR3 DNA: TGTGCCAGCAACCCAGCGGAGGGGTTCAATCAGCCCCAGCATTTT. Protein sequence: CASNPAEGFNQPQHF.

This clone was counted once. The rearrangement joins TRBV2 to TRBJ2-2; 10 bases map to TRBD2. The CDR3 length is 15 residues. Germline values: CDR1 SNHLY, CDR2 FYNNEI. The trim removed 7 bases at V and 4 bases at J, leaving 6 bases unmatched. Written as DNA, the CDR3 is TGTGCCAGCACATTCACTAGCGGGGCCACCGGGGAGCTGTTTTTT. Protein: CASTFTSGATGELFF.

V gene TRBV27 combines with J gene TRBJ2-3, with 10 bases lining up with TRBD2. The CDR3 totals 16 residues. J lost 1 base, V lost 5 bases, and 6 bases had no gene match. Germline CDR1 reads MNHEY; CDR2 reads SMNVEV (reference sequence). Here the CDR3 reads CASSLTGTSGTDTQYF. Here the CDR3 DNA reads TGTGCCAGCAGTCTAACCGGGACTAGCGGCACAGATACGCAGTATTTT.

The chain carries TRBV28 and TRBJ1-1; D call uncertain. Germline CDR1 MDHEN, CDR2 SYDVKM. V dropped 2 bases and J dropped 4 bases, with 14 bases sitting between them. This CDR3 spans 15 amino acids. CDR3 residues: CASSLPIRAGTEAFF. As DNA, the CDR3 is TGTGCCAGCAGTTTACCCATTAGGGCAGGCACTGAAGCTTTCTTT.

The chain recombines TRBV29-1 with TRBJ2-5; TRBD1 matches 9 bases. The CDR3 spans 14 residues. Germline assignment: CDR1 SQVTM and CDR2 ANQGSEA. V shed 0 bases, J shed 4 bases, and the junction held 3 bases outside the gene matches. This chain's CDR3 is CSVEEGGQGETQYF. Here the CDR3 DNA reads TGCAGCGTTGAAGAGGGGGGACAGGGAGAGACCCAGTACTTC.

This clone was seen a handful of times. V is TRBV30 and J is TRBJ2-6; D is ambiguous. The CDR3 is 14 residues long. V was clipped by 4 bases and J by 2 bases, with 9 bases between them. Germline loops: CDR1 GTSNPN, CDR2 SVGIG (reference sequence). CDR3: CAWMHGAGANVLTF. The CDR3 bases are TGTGCCTGGATGCATGGGGCTGGGGCCAACGTCCTGACTTTC.

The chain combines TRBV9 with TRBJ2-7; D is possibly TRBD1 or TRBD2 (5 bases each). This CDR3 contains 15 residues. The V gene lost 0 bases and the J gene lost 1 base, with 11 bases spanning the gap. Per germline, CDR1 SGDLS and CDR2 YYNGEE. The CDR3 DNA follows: TGTGCCAGCAGCGTAGATCTGGGGACGTCCTACGAGCAGTACTTC. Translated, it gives CASSVDLGTSYEQYF.

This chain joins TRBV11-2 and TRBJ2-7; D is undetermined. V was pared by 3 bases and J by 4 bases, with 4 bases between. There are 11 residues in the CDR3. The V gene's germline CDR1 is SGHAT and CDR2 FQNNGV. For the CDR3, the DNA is TGTGCCAGCAGCTTTTTGTACGAGCAGTACTTC. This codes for CASSFLYEQYF.

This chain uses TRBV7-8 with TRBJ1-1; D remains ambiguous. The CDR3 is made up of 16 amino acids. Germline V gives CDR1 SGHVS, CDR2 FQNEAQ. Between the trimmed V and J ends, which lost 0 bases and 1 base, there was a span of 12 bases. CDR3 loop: CASSLAVPPENTEAFF. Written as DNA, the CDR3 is TGTGCCAGCAGCTTAGCTGTCCCCCCGGAGAACACTGAAGCTTTCTTT.

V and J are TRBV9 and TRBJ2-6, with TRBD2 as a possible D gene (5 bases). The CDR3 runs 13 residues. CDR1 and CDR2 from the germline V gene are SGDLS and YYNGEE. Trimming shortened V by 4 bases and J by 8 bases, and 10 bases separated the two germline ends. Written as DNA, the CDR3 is TGTGCCAGCAGCCTCGGAGGTTCCAACGTCCTGACTTTC. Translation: CASSLGGSNVLTF.

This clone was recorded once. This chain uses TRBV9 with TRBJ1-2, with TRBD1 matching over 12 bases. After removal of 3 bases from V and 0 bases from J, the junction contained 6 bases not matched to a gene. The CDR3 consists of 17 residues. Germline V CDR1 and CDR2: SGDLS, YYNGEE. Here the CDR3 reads CASSASRDRGPNYGYTF. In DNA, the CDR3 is TGTGCCAGCAGCGCCTCAAGGGACAGGGGGCCTAACTATGGCTACACCTTC.

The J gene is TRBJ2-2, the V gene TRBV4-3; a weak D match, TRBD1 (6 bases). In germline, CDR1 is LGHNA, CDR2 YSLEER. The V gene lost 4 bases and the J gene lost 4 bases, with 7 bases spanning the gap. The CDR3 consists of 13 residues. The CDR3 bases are TGCGCCAGCAGCCCAGGGGCCACCGGGGAGCTGTTTTTT. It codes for CASSPGATGELFF.

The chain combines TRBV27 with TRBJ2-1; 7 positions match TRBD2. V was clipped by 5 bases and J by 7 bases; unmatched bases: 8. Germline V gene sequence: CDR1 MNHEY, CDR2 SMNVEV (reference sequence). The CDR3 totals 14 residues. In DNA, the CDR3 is TGTGCCAGCAGTCACCGGACTAGGGGTAATGAGCAGTTCTTC. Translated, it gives CASSHRTRGNEQFF.

CDR3 in amino acids: CASSVGDIEETQYF. CDR3 DNA sequence: TGTGCCAGCAGCGTAGGCGACATCGAGGAGACCCAGTACTTC. The genes are TRBV9 and TRBJ2-5; D ambiguous. The CDR3 sequence is 14 residues long. CDR1 SGDLS and CDR2 YYNGEE come from the germline V gene. Trimming took off 0 bases at V and 5 bases at J, with 11 bases between the two ends.

The CDR3 is CASGDLIPPEPNTEAFF. The CDR3 DNA reads as TGTGCCAGCGGGGACTTGATTCCCCCAGAGCCGAACACTGAAGCTTTCTTT. The gene calls are TRBV28 and TRBJ1-1; D possibly corresponds to TRBD1 (5 bases). Germline CDR1 is MDHEN and CDR2 is SYDVKM. V lost 8 bases to trimming and J lost 1 base, with 23 bases between them. CDR3 length equals 17 residues.

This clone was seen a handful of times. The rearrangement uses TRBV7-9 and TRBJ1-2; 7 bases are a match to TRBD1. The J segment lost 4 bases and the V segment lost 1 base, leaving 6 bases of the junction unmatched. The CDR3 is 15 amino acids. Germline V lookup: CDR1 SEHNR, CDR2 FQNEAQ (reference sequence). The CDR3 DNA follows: TGTGCCAGCAGCTTAGGGACAGGAACGGGCTATGGCTACACCTTC. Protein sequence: CASSLGTGTGYGYTF.

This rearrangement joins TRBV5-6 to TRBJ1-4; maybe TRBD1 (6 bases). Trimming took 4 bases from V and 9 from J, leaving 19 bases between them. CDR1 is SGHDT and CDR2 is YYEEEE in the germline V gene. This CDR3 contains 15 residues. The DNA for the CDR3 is TGTGCCAGCAGCGATGACAGGCAGATTATGAAAAAACTGTTTTTT. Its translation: CASSDDRQIMKKLFF.

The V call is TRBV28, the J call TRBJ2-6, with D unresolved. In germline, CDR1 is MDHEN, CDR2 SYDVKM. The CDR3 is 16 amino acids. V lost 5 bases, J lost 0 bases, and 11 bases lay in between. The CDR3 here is CASSPFGISGANVLTF. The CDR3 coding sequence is TGTGCCAGCAGTCCCTTCGGAATCTCTGGGGCCAACGTCCTGACTTTC.

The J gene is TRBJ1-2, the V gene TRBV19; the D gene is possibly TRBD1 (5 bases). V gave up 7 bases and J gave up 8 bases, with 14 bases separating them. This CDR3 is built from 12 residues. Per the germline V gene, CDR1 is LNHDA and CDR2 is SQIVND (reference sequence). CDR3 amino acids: CASMGPPAGYTF. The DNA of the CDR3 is TGTGCCAGTATGGGACCCCCGGCGGGCTACACCTTC.

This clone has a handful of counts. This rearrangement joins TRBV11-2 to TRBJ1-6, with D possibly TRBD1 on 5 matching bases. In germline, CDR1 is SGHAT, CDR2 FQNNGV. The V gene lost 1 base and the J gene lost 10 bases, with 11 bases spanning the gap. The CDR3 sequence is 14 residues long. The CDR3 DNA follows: TGTGCCAGCAGCTTAGCCGGGGCGGTCTCACCCCTCCACTTT. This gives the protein CASSLAGAVSPLHF.

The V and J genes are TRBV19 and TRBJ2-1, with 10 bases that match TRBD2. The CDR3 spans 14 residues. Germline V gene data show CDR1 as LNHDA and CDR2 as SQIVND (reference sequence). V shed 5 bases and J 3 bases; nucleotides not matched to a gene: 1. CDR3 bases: TGTGCCAGTAGTCTAGCGGGGGACTACAATGAGCAGTTCTTC. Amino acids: CASSLAGDYNEQFF.

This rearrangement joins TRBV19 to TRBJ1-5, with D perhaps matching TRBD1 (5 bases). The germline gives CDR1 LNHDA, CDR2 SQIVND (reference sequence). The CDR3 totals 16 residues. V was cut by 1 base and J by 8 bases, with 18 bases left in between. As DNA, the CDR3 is TGTGCCAGTAGTATAGCTGGTATGGGGACCATGGAGCCCCAGCATTTT. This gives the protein CASSIAGMGTMEPQHF.

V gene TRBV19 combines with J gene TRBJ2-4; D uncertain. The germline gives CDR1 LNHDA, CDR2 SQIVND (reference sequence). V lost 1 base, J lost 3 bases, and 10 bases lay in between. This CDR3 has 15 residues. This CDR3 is CASSIVGTVKNIQYF. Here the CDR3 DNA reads TGTGCCAGTAGTATAGTGGGAACTGTCAAAAACATTCAGTACTTC.

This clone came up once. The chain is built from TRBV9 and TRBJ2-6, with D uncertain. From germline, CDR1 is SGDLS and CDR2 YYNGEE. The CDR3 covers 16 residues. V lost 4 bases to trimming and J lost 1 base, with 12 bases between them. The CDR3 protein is CASSHSQPSGANVLTF. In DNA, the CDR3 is TGTGCCAGCAGCCACTCACAGCCTTCTGGGGCCAACGTCCTGACTTTC.

The CDR3: CASSQGLAGGEDTQYF. The CDR3 DNA sequence: TGCGCCAGCAGCCAAGGACTAGCGGGGGGGGAAGATACGCAGTATTTT. The chain has TRBV4-1 and TRBJ2-3, with 14 bases lining up with TRBD2. CDR1 and CDR2 (germline): MGHRA, YSYEKL. The CDR3 consists of 16 residues. V lost 1 base to trimming and J lost 5 bases; unmatched junction nucleotides: 2.

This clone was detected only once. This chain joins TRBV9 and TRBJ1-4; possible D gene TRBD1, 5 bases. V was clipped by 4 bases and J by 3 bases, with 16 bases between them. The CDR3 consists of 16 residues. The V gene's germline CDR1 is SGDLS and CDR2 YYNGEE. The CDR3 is CASSPGTRTANEKLFF. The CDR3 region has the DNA TGTGCCAGCAGCCCTGGGACGAGGACGGCTAATGAAAAACTGTTTTTT.

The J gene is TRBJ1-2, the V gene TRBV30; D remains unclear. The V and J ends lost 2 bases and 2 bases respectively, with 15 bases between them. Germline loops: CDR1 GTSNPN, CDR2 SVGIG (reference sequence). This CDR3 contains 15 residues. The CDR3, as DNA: TGTGCCTGGAGTAAAAGGTCACCCGAGAACTATGGCTACACCTTC. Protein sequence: CAWSKRSPENYGYTF.